Listed below are T cell receptor beta chains from one sample, sequenced in a study of blood T cells in healthy people across ages. A single record per CDR3 protein comes from TCRdb applying MiXCR to the 5' RACE reads. Of under 750,000 distinct CDR3 sequences detected, under 55% appear once; the ten largest clones hold 20% to 25%. Sequenced input: blood. All receptors derive from a man at least 80 years old in good health. Both conserved end residues are part of each CDR3. Fields, in order: clone size, J gene, V gene, D gene, CDR3 protein, CDR3 DNA. A D gene is named only where the DNA matches it firmly. Not every row has a clone size; where given, it reads once, few, many or a size class.

>-|TRBJ2-7|TRBV10-3|-
CAIRRGNEQYF
TGTGCCATCAGGAGGGGGAACGAGCAGTACTTC
>-|TRBJ2-5|TRBV19|TRBD1
CASSRRDSLRETQYF
TGTGCCAGTAGTCGACGGGACAGCCTTAGGGAGACCCAGTACTTC
>few|TRBJ1-1|TRBV6-4|TRBD1
CASSQTGGTEAFF
TGTGCCAGCAGCCAGACAGGGGGAACTGAAGCTTTCTTT
>-|TRBJ1-6|TRBV28|-
CASEGGVDSPLHF
TGTGCCAGCGAGGGGGGCGTCGATTCACCCCTCCACTTT
>-|TRBJ1-2|TRBV28|-
CASRPQDSSNYGYTF
TGTGCCAGCAGACCTCAGGACAGCTCAAACTATGGCTACACCTTC
>few|TRBJ2-5|TRBV29-1|TRBD1
CSVAGQGGQTQYF
TGCAGCGTTGCCGGACAGGGCGGACAGACCCAGTACTTC
>-|TRBJ2-3|TRBV7-9|-
CASSLGRDKLTDTQYF
TGTGCCAGCAGCTTAGGCAGGGACAAACTCACAGATACGCAGTATTTT
>many|TRBJ2-3|TRBV11-3|-
CASSFARDTDTQYF
TGTGCCAGCAGCTTCGCCAGGGATACAGATACGCAGTATTTT
>many|TRBJ1-1|TRBV6-5|-
CASSSRGGGVNTEAFF
TGTGCCAGCAGTTCACGTGGGGGAGGGGTGAACACTGAAGCTTTCTTT
>few|TRBJ1-6|TRBV29-1|-
CTAASYNSPLHF
TGCACAGCGGCCTCCTATAATTCACCCCTCCACTTT